The TCR beta chain under discussion was sequenced for a study of beta chain features in type 1 diabetes. The overall study: Patients were similar to healthy donors in age and gender (as well as in cell yields). Findings and limits, study-wide: Patients' naive, central memory and Treg TCRB repertoires seemed closer to one another than those of healthy donors. Whether TCRB rearrangement is influenced by HLA type went unresolved here. Shorter TCRB CDR3s, moderately but significantly so, were found in Type 1 diabetes patients in all four CD4+ subsets.

CDR3 size: 13 residues. Unmatched junction bases numbered 5, after V lost 5 bases and J lost 4 bases. Germline V gene lookup returns CDR1 SGHDT and CDR2 YYEEEE. In the case of this clone: Antigen unknown.

Expressed TCRB transcripts were sequenced because the entire RNA isolate underwent reverse transcription. Generated by immunoSEQ multiplex PCR, the TCRdb table keeps only in-frame clones and is missing some. This table holds over 120,000 clones, 8.5% to 12% found once. The specimen sequenced was naive CD4+ T cells from blood. This rearrangement joins TRBV5-6 to TRBJ1-2; TRBD1 matches 7 bases. This sequence was found in a man between 18 and 29 years old in good health. The DNA of the CDR3 is TGTGCCAGCAGACAGGACAGGCTCTATGGCTACACCTTC. Translated, it gives CASRQDRLYGYTF.